A single count supports the clone carrying this T cell receptor (beta chain). The sample originates from a study of blood T cell repertoires in COVID-19. Study-wide context: Some COVID-19 samples were acute and others convalescent; all came from the United States, Italy and Spain. PBMCs, B-cell-depleted T cells, or T cells provided the cDNA or gDNA that made up the material.

Per the authors' pipeline: The authors estimated nucleated cell counts from reference gene primer amplification. Sequencing used immunoSEQ multiplex PCR; TCRdb keeps in-frame clones, though not all of them. That table furnishes V, J and clone size, whereas the DNA furnished D and trimming. The sample lists 250,000 to 350,000 clones; approximately 82% were seen once. The CDR3 runs to 13 residues. Trimming removed 5 bases at V and 5 bases at J, with 9 bases between. Germline CDR1 and CDR2: KGHDR and SFDVKD. Sequenced sample: peripheral blood. The chain joins TRBV24-1 to TRBJ2-1, with D tentatively TRBD1 (5 bases). This sequence was found in a woman in her fifties or sixties with acute or convalescent COVID-19. The CDR3 sequence is CATSGGADNEQFF. The CDR3 DNA follows: TGTGCCACCAGTGGGGGCGCGGACAATGAGCAGTTCTTC.